These 21 T cell receptor beta chains came from one sample sequenced in a study of cytotoxic CD8 clonotypes in ibrutinib-treated CLL. The data were produced by immunoSEQ multiplex PCR, yet TCRdb's version contains in-frame clones alone and is incomplete. The sample has roughly 250,000 clones; around 70% are singletons. Sequencing was performed on PBMCs, taken after 24 months of ibrutinib treatment. The receptors stem from a human donor with chronic lymphocytic leukemia.

The V gene is TRBV11-2, the J gene TRBJ2-5, with 14 bases lining up with TRBD2. CDR3 length: 16 residues. CDR1 is SGHAT and CDR2 is FQNNGV in the germline V gene. The V segment lost 3 bases and the J segment 4 bases; nucleotides outside the gene matches: 4. The DNA of the CDR3 is TGTGCCAGCAGCTTCGGGACTAGCGGGGGAAGAGAGACCCAGTACTTC. Encoded protein: CASSFGTSGGRETQYF.

The chain carries TRBV28 and TRBJ2-1; TRBD2 is a possible D gene (6 bases). The CDR3 runs to 16 residues. The V end lost 6 bases, the J end lost 0 bases, and 15 bases lay between the germline ends. The germline V gene encodes CDR1 MDHEN and CDR2 SYDVKM. CDR3 coding DNA: TGTGCCAGCAGACCCACCGGGGGAGACTCCTACAATGAGCAGTTCTTC. Residues: CASRPTGGDSYNEQFF.

The rearrangement joins TRBV5-4 to TRBJ2-5; TRBD2 matches 11 bases. CDR1 and CDR2 (germline): SGHNT, YYREEE (reference sequence). The CDR3 has 16 amino acids. V lost 4 bases to trimming and J lost 5 bases; unmatched junction nucleotides: 10. CDR3 sequence: CASSPASGRPGETQYF. CDR3 DNA sequence: TGTGCCAGCAGCCCGGCTAGCGGGAGGCCAGGGGAGACCCAGTACTTC. The full variable domain, with the rest looked up from reference TRBV5-4 and TRBJ2-5, is ETGVTQSPTHLIKTRGQQVTLRCSSQSGHNTVSWYQQALGQGPQFIFQYYREEENGRGNFPPRFSGLQFPNYSSELNVNALELDDSALYLCASSPASGRPGETQYFGPGTRLLVL.

The rearrangement uses TRBV12-5 and TRBJ2-1, with 8 bases lining up with TRBD2. Germline CDR1 reads LGHNT; CDR2 reads FRNRAP. The CDR3 totals 13 residues. V lost 5 bases to trimming and J lost 6 bases; unmatched junction nucleotides: 3. The CDR3 DNA reads as TGTGCTAGTGGTATAGCGGGACTCAATGAGCAGTTCTTC. Translation gives CASGIAGLNEQFF.

A single count supports this clone. The chain carries TRBV27 and TRBJ2-7; the match to TRBD1 covers 8 bases. CDR3 length equals 14 residues. CDR1 is MNHEY, CDR2 SMNVEV, per germline (reference sequence). Trimming removed 5 bases from V and 3 bases from J; junction bases left unmatched: 6. The CDR3 DNA sequence: TGTGCCAGCAGTCAAACAGGGGGTCACTACGAGCAGTACTTC. Amino acids: CASSQTGGHYEQYF.

The table lists this clone with a few counts. This chain uses TRBV5-8 with TRBJ2-1; D gene ambiguous. V gave up 4 bases and J gave up 9 bases, with 8 bases separating them. Per germline, CDR1 SGHTS and CDR2 YDEGEE. This CDR3 is built from 11 residues. In DNA form, the CDR3 reads TGTGCCAGCAGCCACGAGAGTGAGCAGTTCTTC. This gives the protein CASSHESEQFF.

The rearrangement joins TRBV18 to TRBJ1-1; a possible D gene is TRBD1 (5 bases). Trimming cost V 5 bases and J 8 bases, with 18 bases left between them. The CDR3 has 14 residues. The V gene's germline CDR1 is KGHSH and CDR2 LQKENI. Written as DNA, the CDR3 is TGTGCCAGCTCATCTCAGGGCGCGGAGGCAGAAGCTTTCTTT. This translates into CASSSQGAEAEAFF.

The chain uses TRBV29-1 and TRBJ2-2; possibly TRBD1 for D (6 bases). Germline CDR1 is SQVTM and CDR2 is ANQGSEA. V dropped 1 base and J dropped 2 bases, with 8 bases sitting between them. CDR3 length: 14 residues. Here the CDR3 reads CSVEGRGNTGELFF. The CDR3 bases are TGCAGCGTTGAAGGCAGGGGCAACACCGGGGAGCTGTTTTTT.

The chain recombines TRBV4-2 with TRBJ2-5; 8 nucleotides align to TRBD1. V was clipped by 3 bases and J by 5 bases; unmatched bases: 8. This CDR3 comprises 15 residues. Germline CDR1 LGHNA, CDR2 YNFKEQ. The CDR3 is CASSHVTGDVETQYF. The DNA for the CDR3 is TGTGCCAGCAGCCACGTGACAGGGGACGTTGAGACCCAGTACTTC.

The chain combines TRBV18 with TRBJ2-5; 8 bases agree with TRBD2. CDR1 and CDR2 (germline): KGHSH, LQKENI. Trimming at V came to 3 bases and at J to 0 bases, leaving 3 bases not matched to a gene. This CDR3 has 15 amino acids. CDR3 in amino acids: CASSPAGGNQETQYF. The CDR3 DNA sequence: TGTGCCAGCTCACCGGCGGGGGGAAACCAAGAGACCCAGTACTTC.

Only one count was recorded for this clone. This chain uses TRBV5-1 with TRBJ1-2; D ambiguous. Trimming shortened V by 2 bases and J by 0 bases, and 11 bases separated the two germline ends. The CDR3 consists of 15 residues. The germline V gene encodes CDR1 SGHRS and CDR2 YFSETQ. DNA for the CDR3: TGCGCCAGCAGCTTAGGAAATCTAGCTAACTATGGCTACACCTTC. Translated, it gives CASSLGNLANYGYTF.

This clone has just a few counts. The CDR3 sequence: CASSYSVVGELFF. The CDR3 nucleotides are TGTGCCAGCAGTTACTCGGTCGTCGGGGAGCTGTTTTTT. The rearrangement links TRBV6-5 to TRBJ2-2; D gene ambiguous. The length of the CDR3 is 13 residues. Looked up from germline, CDR1 is MNHEY and CDR2 is SVGAGI. The V end lost 0 bases, the J end lost 7 bases, and 6 bases lay between the germline ends.

The chain carries TRBV30 and TRBJ1-2; D possibly corresponds to TRBD1 (6 bases). CDR3 length: 13 amino acids. Per the germline V gene, CDR1 is GTSNPN and CDR2 is SVGIG (reference sequence). Trimming cost V 8 bases and J 6 bases, with 19 bases left between them. The CDR3 bases are TGTGCCCGGGTCGGGGGCTATTGGGATGGCTACACCTTC. It translates to CARVGGYWDGYTF.

The genes are TRBV27 and TRBJ2-1; no definite D call. Germline CDR1 reads MNHEY; CDR2 reads SMNVEV (reference sequence). V was pared by 5 bases and J by 5 bases, with 13 bases between. The CDR3 totals 14 residues. The CDR3 reads CASSPRSVDNEQFF. CDR3 coding DNA: TGTGCCAGCAGTCCCCGTTCGGTGGACAATGAGCAGTTCTTC.

The V call is TRBV28, the J call TRBJ1-2, with D unclear. From germline, CDR1 is MDHEN and CDR2 SYDVKM. The V and J ends lost 5 bases and 2 bases respectively, with 9 bases between them. The CDR3 extends over 13 amino acids. CDR3 region: CASSIDTNYGYTF. Written as DNA, the CDR3 is TGTGCCAGCAGTATAGACACAAACTATGGCTACACCTTC.

V usage is TRBV2 and J usage is TRBJ2-6; TRBD1 aligns across 9 bases. The CDR3 covers 16 residues. The V gene's germline CDR1 is SNHLY and CDR2 FYNNEI. With V trimmed by 10 bases and J by 0 bases, 7 bases remained unmatched. The CDR3 nucleotides read TGTGCCAACCGGGACAGGGATACCTCTGGGGCCAACGTCCTGACTTTC. Protein product: CANRDRDTSGANVLTF.

This clone appeared a few times. The chain couples TRBV4-1 to TRBJ2-7; 7 bases match TRBD1. The V gene's germline CDR1 is MGHRA and CDR2 YSYEKL. The CDR3 covers 15 residues. The ends lost 4 bases at V and 2 bases at J; junction bases unmatched: 8. CDR3: CASSRGTVEPYEQYF. CDR3 bases: TGCGCCAGCAGCCGAGGGACAGTGGAACCCTACGAGCAGTACTTC.

V is TRBV7-2 and J is TRBJ2-5; D possibly corresponds to TRBD2 (5 bases). The length of the CDR3 is 14 residues. Germline V gives CDR1 SGHTA, CDR2 FQGNSA. V lost 5 bases to trimming and J lost 1 base, with 11 bases between them. The CDR3 bases are TGTGCCAGCAGCCCGACTACTCTCCAAGAGACCCAGTACTTC. Protein product: CASSPTTLQETQYF.

The V call is TRBV27, the J call TRBJ1-4; 7 nucleotides agree with TRBD1. V lost 6 bases to trimming and J lost 7 bases; unmatched junction nucleotides: 2. Germline V gene data show CDR1 as MNHEY and CDR2 as SMNVEV (reference sequence). This CDR3 region has 12 residues. The CDR3 coding sequence is TGTGCCAGCAGCAACAGGGGTGAAAAACTGTTTTTT. It encodes CASSNRGEKLFF.

The chain is built from TRBV5-1 and TRBJ2-3; D may match TRBD1 or TRBD2 (6 bases each). This CDR3 has 15 residues. Germline V CDR1 and CDR2: SGHRS, YFSETQ. V lost 0 bases and J 4 bases, leaving 12 bases between the germline ends. This chain's CDR3 is CASSLGSGAADTQYF. The CDR3 nucleotides read TGCGCCAGCAGCTTGGGGTCGGGGGCCGCAGATACGCAGTATTTT.

CDR3 DNA: TGCAGCGCAGAACGGACAGGGCTAAATGAGCAGTTCTTC. Translated: CSAERTGLNEQFF. The chain links TRBV29-1 to TRBJ2-1; 8 bases align to TRBD1. Per the germline V gene, CDR1 is SQVTM and CDR2 is ANQGSEA. Germline trimming cut 7 bases from V and 7 bases from J; bases unmatched to any gene: 9. CDR3 length equals 13 residues.